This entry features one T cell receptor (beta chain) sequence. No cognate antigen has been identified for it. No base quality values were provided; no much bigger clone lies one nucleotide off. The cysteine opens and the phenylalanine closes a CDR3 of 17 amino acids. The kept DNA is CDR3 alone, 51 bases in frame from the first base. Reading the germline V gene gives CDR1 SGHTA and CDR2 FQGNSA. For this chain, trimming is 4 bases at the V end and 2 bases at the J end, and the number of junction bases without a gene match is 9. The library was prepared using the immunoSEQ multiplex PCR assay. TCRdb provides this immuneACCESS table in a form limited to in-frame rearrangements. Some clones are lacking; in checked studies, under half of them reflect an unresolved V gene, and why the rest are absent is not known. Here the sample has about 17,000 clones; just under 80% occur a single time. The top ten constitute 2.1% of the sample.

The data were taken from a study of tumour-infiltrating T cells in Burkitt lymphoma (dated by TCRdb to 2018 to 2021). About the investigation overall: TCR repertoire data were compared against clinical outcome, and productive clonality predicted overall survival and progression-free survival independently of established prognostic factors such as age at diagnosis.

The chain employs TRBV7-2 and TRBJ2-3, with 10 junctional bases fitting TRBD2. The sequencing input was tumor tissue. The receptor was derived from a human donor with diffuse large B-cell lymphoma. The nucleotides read TGTGCCAGCAGCTCGATCCCTAGCGGGGGTCCCACAGATACGCAGTATTTT. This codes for CASSSIPSGGPTDTQYF.